This passage covers 6 T cell receptor beta chains from one sample sequenced in a study of blood T cell repertoires in COVID-19. The assay was immunoSEQ multiplex PCR, and TCRdb's table has in-frame clones only and misses some. The sample consists of some 150,000 clones, under 90% of them appearing once. The sequencing sample was made of peripheral blood. These receptors were collected from a human donor in a cohort sampled during active COVID-19.

The chain couples TRBV2 to TRBJ2-1; 11 bases agree with TRBD2. Germline CDR1 reads SNHLY; CDR2 reads FYNNEI. The CDR3 sequence is 18 residues long. V lost 3 bases and J lost 2; bases outside the gene matches: 9. CDR3 region: CASSEGAVAGGTYNEQFF. CDR3 coding DNA: TGTGCCAGCAGTGAGGGAGCGGTAGCGGGGGGGACCTACAATGAGCAGTTCTTC.

This sequence joins TRBV7-9 and TRBJ1-1; 9 positions agree with TRBD1. Germline CDR1 and CDR2: SEHNR and FQNEAQ (reference sequence). The CDR3 has 16 amino acids. The J segment lost 1 base and the V segment lost 5 bases, leaving 8 bases of the junction unmatched. CDR3 amino acids: CASSHGTGSANTEAFF. CDR3 nucleotide sequence: TGTGCCAGCAGCCACGGGACAGGGTCGGCGAACACTGAAGCTTTCTTT.

The chain uses TRBV7-9 and TRBJ2-3; TRBD1 is a possible D gene (7 bases). V was clipped by 2 bases and J by 9 bases, with 9 bases between them. The CDR3 consists of 12 residues. Per the germline V gene, CDR1 is SEHNR and CDR2 is FQNEAQ (reference sequence). The CDR3 DNA reads as TGTGCCAGCAGCTTATCAGGGGGGACGCAGTATTTT. Encoded protein: CASSLSGGTQYF.

CDR3 DNA: TGTGCCAGCAGTTACTCGTTGCAGGCGAACACTGAAGCTTTCTTT. It is translated as CASSYSLQANTEAFF. The chain couples TRBV6-5 to TRBJ1-1, with D uncertain. Germline CDR1 and CDR2: MNHEY and SVGAGI. V was cut by 0 bases and J by 1 base, with 9 bases left in between. The CDR3 sequence is 15 residues long.

This CDR3 reads CASSLAHLTRTEAFF. CDR3 bases: TGTGCCAGCAGCTTAGCCCACCTTACTCGAACTGAAGCTTTCTTT. The chain couples TRBV7-2 to TRBJ1-1; D is undetermined. From germline, CDR1 is SGHTA and CDR2 FQGNSA. Trimming removed 0 bases at V and 5 bases at J, with 13 bases between. This CDR3 region has 15 residues.

The chain employs TRBV19 and TRBJ2-3; no clear D. Trimming removed 4 bases at V and 3 bases at J, with 14 bases between. This CDR3 is 15 amino acids long. The germline V gene encodes CDR1 LNHDA and CDR2 SQIVND (reference sequence). CDR3 sequence reads: CASSTNPQVTDTQYF. The DNA for the CDR3 is TGTGCCAGTAGTACGAACCCCCAGGTAACAGATACGCAGTATTTT.